Here is one T cell receptor (beta chain) with its context. Original handling: From reference gene primer amplification, estimates of nucleated cell counts were derived. The protocol was immunoSEQ multiplex PCR, while the TCRdb copy is restricted to in-frame clones and leaves out a portion. Clonal size and the V and J genes are those of that table, whereas D and trimming came from the DNA. The data hold fewer than 40,000 clones, with over 75% observed a single time. Seattle patients were enrolled during active infection and followed longitudinally. This sample was included in a study of blood T cell repertoires in COVID-19. Study-level information: Italy, Spain and the United States were the sources of the convalescent and acute COVID-19 samples. From T cells, B-cell-depleted T cells, or PBMCs came the material, which was cDNA or gDNA.

CDR1 is SEHNR, CDR2 FQNEAQ, per germline (reference sequence). V lost 5 bases, J lost 1 base, and 14 bases lay in between. This CDR3 spans 16 amino acids. The TCR sequence derives from a man between 70 and 80 years old with COVID-19, enrolled during active disease. What was sequenced was peripheral blood. This rearrangement joins TRBV7-9 to TRBJ2-2; D is perhaps TRBD1 (6 bases). CDR3 DNA sequence: TGTGCCAGCAGCCCCAGGGGTTGGAGGAACACCGGGGAGCTGTTTTTT. This translates into CASSPRGWRNTGELFF.